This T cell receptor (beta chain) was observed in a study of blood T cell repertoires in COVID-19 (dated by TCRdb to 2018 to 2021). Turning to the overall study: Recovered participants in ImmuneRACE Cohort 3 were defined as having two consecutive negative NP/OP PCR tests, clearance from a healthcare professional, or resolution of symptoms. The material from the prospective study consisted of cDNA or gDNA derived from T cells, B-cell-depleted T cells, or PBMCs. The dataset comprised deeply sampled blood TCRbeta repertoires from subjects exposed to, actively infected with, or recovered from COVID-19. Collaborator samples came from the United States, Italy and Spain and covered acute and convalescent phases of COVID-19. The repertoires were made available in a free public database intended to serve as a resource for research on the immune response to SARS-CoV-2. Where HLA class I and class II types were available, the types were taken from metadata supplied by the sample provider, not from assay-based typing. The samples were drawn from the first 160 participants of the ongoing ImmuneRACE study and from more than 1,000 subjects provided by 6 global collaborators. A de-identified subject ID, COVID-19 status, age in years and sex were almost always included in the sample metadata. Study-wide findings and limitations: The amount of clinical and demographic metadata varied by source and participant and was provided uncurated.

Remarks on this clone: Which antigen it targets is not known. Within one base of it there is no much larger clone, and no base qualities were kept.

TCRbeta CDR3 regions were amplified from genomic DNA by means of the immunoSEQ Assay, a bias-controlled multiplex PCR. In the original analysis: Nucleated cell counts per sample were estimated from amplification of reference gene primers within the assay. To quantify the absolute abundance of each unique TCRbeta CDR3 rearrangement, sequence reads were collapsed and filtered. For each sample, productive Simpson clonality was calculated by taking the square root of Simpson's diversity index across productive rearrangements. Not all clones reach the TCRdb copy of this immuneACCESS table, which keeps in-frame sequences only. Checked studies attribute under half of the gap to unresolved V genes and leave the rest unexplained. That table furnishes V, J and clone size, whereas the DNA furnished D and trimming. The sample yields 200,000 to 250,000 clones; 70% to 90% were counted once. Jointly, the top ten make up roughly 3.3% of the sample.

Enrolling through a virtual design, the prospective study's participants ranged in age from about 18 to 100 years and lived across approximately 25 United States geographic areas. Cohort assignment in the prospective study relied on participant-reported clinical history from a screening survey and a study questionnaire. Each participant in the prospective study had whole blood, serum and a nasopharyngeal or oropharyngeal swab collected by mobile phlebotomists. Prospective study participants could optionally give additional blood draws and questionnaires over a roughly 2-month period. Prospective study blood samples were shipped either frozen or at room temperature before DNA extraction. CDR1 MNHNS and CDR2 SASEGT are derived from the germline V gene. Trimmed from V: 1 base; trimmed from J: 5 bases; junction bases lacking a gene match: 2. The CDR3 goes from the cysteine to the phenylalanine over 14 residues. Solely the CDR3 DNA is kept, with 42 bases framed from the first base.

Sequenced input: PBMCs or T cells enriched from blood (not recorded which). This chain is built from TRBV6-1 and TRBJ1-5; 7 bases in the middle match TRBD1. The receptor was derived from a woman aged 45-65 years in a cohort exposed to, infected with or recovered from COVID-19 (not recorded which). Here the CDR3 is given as CASSEGQGDQPQHF. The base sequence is TGTGCCAGCAGTGAAGGACAGGGCGATCAGCCCCAGCATTTT.